Listed here is a single T cell receptor (beta chain). In its sample, this clonotype was seen a few times. Its recognized antigen is unknown. Per-base qualities were not stored, and no clone one base away is much larger. Including the terminal cysteine and phenylalanine, the CDR3 comprises 15 residues. Just CDR3 DNA is preserved here, 45 bases in frame from base 1. The trim is 5 bases for V and 0 bases for J, with a gap of 11 bases between the germline ends. Based on the germline V gene, the CDR1 and CDR2 sequences are SGHTA and FQGNSA. Receptor libraries were prepared by PCR. Sequencing was performed on an Illumina HiSeq 2500. TCR library preparation used molecular barcoding, with unique molecular identifiers applied to normalize quantification of the TCRbeta repertoire. The public reads were reanalyzed by TCRdb: fastp trimming at Q25, MiXCR alignment, in-frame beta chains only. Records with the same CDR3 protein are collapsed into one entry carrying the most frequent genes and DNA. The sample has approximately 83,000 distinct CDR3 sequences on record, roughly 8% of them singletons. Together, the top ten hold roughly 6.9% of the sample.

The sample comes from a study of T-cell reconstitution after alpha-beta-depleted transplantation in children (dated by TCRdb to 2016 to 2017). Describing the broader study: T-cell immune reconstitution after TCRalphabeta/CD19-depleted allogeneic hematopoietic cell transplantation in children was quantitatively tracked in the study by means of TCR repertoire profiling.

The origin of this receptor is a human donor who donated a stem cell graft to a child with congenital amegakaryocytic thrombocytopenia. The sequences come from PBMCs from the stem cell graft donor, collected from the stem cell graft. The receptor chain draws on TRBV7-2 and TRBJ2-1, with TRBD2 perhaps the D gene, on 5 matching bases. The CDR3 protein sequence reads: CASSRTRGSYNEQFF. The DNA reads TGTGCCAGCAGCCGCACCCGGGGCTCCTACAATGAGCAGTTCTTC.